These T cell receptor beta chains were read from a single sample in a study of shared clonotypes between healthy human individuals. Clones were sequenced by immunoSEQ multiplex PCR, and TCRdb holds only the in-frame ones, with some missing. This sample yields about 2.2 million clones, of which approximately 94% are seen a single time; 1.7% belongs to the top ten. The sample comprised naive CD8+ T cells from PBMCs. These receptors all stem from a man aged 18 to 29 in good health. Some clones in this sample may be carry-over from other donors' samples. Both conserved end residues are part of each CDR3. Fields, in order: D gene, clone size, J gene, V gene, CDR3 DNA, CDR3 protein. D genes are given only for firm matches. The size entry is marked missing in some rows and otherwise reads once, few, many or a size class.

D: TRBD2; size: .; J: TRBJ2-7; V: TRBV5-1; DNA: TGCGCCAGCAGCTTGGGCCGTAGCGGGAGTCCCTACGAGCAGTACTTC; CDR3: CASSLGRSGSPYEQYF
D: .; size: .; J: TRBJ1-5; V: TRBV27; DNA: TGTGCCAGCAGTTTGCGAACAGGGAATCAGCCCCAGCATTTT; CDR3: CASSLRTGNQPQHF
D: .; size: .; J: TRBJ2-2; V: TRBV7-9; DNA: TGTGCCAGCAGAGTTGACGGGAGTGGCGGGGAGCTGTTTTTT; CDR3: CASRVDGSGGELFF
D: .; size: once; J: TRBJ2-5; V: TRBV13; DNA: TGTGCCAGCAGCTCTAGCCTCGAGGAGACCCAGTACTTC; CDR3: CASSSSLEETQYF
D: TRBD1; size: .; J: TRBJ1-2; V: TRBV29-1; DNA: TGCAGCGTAGGGGGACAGGGGGCGCAAGGCTACACCTTC; CDR3: CSVGGQGAQGYTF
D: .; size: .; J: TRBJ1-4; V: TRBV7-9; DNA: TGTGCCAGCAGCTTAGAAGGGCGTAGCGAAAAACTGTTTTTT; CDR3: CASSLEGRSEKLFF
D: .; size: once; J: TRBJ2-7; V: TRBV7-9; DNA: TGTGCCAGCAGCACTATACAGGGAAGCTCCTACGAGCAGTACTTC; CDR3: CASSTIQGSSYEQYF
D: .; size: .; J: TRBJ1-4; V: TRBV4-1; DNA: TGCGCCAGCAGCCAAGATGGCGGGGCCTTGGGAGGGGAAAAACTGTTTTTT; CDR3: CASSQDGGALGGEKLFF
D: .; size: .; J: TRBJ1-3; V: TRBV4-1; DNA: TGCGCCAGCAGCCAAGTCGGTCGAAGTGGAAACACCATATATTTT; CDR3: CASSQVGRSGNTIYF
D: TRBD2; size: once; J: TRBJ2-1; V: TRBV7-8; DNA: TGTGCCAGCAGCCCTATTATAAGCGGGAGGGCCCACAATGAGCAGTTCTTC; CDR3: CASSPIISGRAHNEQFF
D: TRBD2; size: .; J: TRBJ2-7; V: TRBV5-4; DNA: TGTGCCAGCAGCCCAAGGACTAGCGGGACTTCCTACGAGCAGTACTTC; CDR3: CASSPRTSGTSYEQYF
D: TRBD2; size: few; J: TRBJ2-1; V: TRBV6-5; DNA: TGTGCCAGCAGTTACTCGGCGGGAGGGGGTGAGCAGTTCTTC; CDR3: CASSYSAGGGEQFF
D: .; size: .; J: TRBJ1-4; V: TRBV18; DNA: TGTGCCAGCTCACCAAGGCGGGCCGCTAATGAAAAACTGTTTTTT; CDR3: CASSPRRAANEKLFF
D: .; size: .; J: TRBJ1-3; V: TRBV27; DNA: TGTGCCAGCAGTTCGGGATTCTCTGGAAACACCATATATTTT; CDR3: CASSSGFSGNTIYF
D: .; size: .; J: TRBJ2-1; V: TRBV5-1; DNA: TGCGCCAGCAGCTTGGTGGGCTACAATGAGCAGTTCTTC; CDR3: CASSLVGYNEQFF
D: .; size: .; J: TRBJ1-1; V: TRBV15; DNA: TGTGCCACCCGGGGAGGGAACACTGAAGCTTTCTTT; CDR3: CATRGGNTEAFF
D: TRBD1; size: .; J: TRBJ1-1; V: TRBV28; DNA: TGTGCCAGCAGTCAAAGACAGGGGGCAGGGAACACTGAAGCTTTCTTT; CDR3: CASSQRQGAGNTEAFF
D: TRBD1; size: .; J: TRBJ2-3; V: TRBV4-1; DNA: TGCGCCAGCAGCCAAGAGGGTTGGGGACAGGGGTCAGATACGCAGTATTTT; CDR3: CASSQEGWGQGSDTQYF
D: .; size: .; J: TRBJ1-2; V: TRBV29-1; DNA: TGCAGCGGGGCGGACAGAACTTATGGCTACACCTTC; CDR3: CSGADRTYGYTF
D: .; size: .; J: TRBJ1-2; V: TRBV29-1; DNA: TGCAGCGTCCTGGGCAGTAATGGTGGCTACACCTTC; CDR3: CSVLGSNGGYTF